The following is a TCR beta chain sequence with its context. Its antigen is not identified. The data derive from a study of radiation and T cells in renal cell carcinoma. Looking at the study overall: Nephrectomy followed 15 Gy stereotactic body radiation by 4 weeks. Study observations and caveats: Baseline intratumoral clonotype presence is unknown without pretreatment biopsies.

Assay used: immunoSEQ multiplex PCR; TCRdb lists only in-frame clones, some missing. The top ten clones hold under 6.5% of a sample with 100,000 to 150,000 clones, 65% to 85% of them seen once. This sample's time point: blood 2 weeks post-SBRT. Treatment in this sample: 15 Gy SBRT to primary tumor, nephrectomy 4 weeks later. This renal cell carcinoma was of the clear cell type. The CDR3 runs 17 residues. Per the germline V gene, CDR1 is MNHNS and CDR2 is SASEGT. V was clipped by 0 bases and J by 7 bases, with 19 bases between them. The origin of this receptor is a man aged 50-60 years with renal cell carcinoma. This chain joins TRBV6-1 and TRBJ2-1; D possibly corresponds to TRBD1 (5 bases). The sequencing used blood, collected from a patient whose treatment included radiotherapy and nephrectomy. The DNA of the CDR3 is TGTGCCAGCAGTGAAGCTCCCGGACAAAGGGCCCGGAATGAGCAGTTCTTC. Translated, it gives CASSEAPGQRARNEQFF.